This T cell receptor beta chain was captured by sequencing in a study of shared clonotypes between healthy human individuals. CD45RO-negative, CCR7-positively selected cells formed the naive CD8 fraction, excluding terminally differentiated effector memory CD45RA+ cells. The CDR3 contains 15 residues. V lost 5 bases, J lost 10 bases, and 21 bases lay in between. CDR1 SGHTA and CDR2 FQGTGA come from the germline V gene. This table comes from immunoSEQ multiplex PCR, and its TCRdb copy is limited to in-frame clones, with some not included. This sample carries roughly 2.1 million clones, 85% to 95% of them seen once, and the ten largest clones take 1.7%.

The sequenced sample was naive CD8+ T cells from PBMCs. This clonotype originated in a young man in good health. Some clones in this sample may be carry-over from other donors' samples. The rearrangement links TRBV7-3 to TRBJ2-1, with a tentative D call TRBD1 (5 bases). CDR3 loop: CASSPHWGPGQEQFF. In nucleotides, the CDR3 is TGTGCCAGCAGCCCCCATTGGGGCCCCGGGCAGGAGCAGTTCTTC. Full variable domain (remainder filled in from reference TRBV7-3 and TRBJ2-1): GAGVSQTPSNKVTEKGKYVELRCDPISGHTALYWYRQSLGQGPEFLIYFQGTGAADDSGLPNDRFFAVRPEGSVSTLKIQRTERGDSAVYLCASSPHWGPGQEQFFGPGTRLTVL.